The rows below give T cell receptor beta chains drawn from one sample of a study of T cells in Graves' hyperthyroidism and ophthalmopathy. MiXCR, applied by TCRdb to the multiplex PCR reads, yields one record per CDR3 protein. The sample holds roughly 570,000 distinct CDR3 sequences, approximately 14% seen once. Input material: blood. All receptors derive from a woman in her twenties or thirties with Graves' hyperthyroidism. Each CDR3 is given with its conserved first and last residue. The order of the fields is D gene, J gene, V gene, clone size, CDR3 protein, CDR3 DNA. The D gene is left open where the match is weak. Not all rows give a size; the values are once, few, many and, for expanded clones, a class.

TRBD2 TRBJ2-7 TRBV20-1 many CSDIMRGGYEQYF TGCAGTGATATAATGCGGGGGGGGTACGAGCAGTACTTC
- TRBJ1-5 TRBV12-3/TRBV12-4 many CASSTGLSSDQPQHF TGTGCCAGCAGCACCGGACTCAGCTCTGATCAGCCCCAGCATTTT
TRBD2 TRBJ2-7 TRBV7-8 many CASRLLAGSYEQYF TGTGCCAGCAGGTTACTAGCGGGATCCTACGAGCAGTACTTC
TRBD2 TRBJ2-1 TRBV7-2 many CASSVTSGSYEQFF TGTGCCAGCAGTGTGACTAGCGGGAGTTATGAGCAGTTCTTC
- TRBJ2-2 TRBV7-9 many CASSPTGELFF TGTGCCAGCAGTCCGACCGGGGAGCTGTTTTTT
- TRBJ2-3 TRBV30 few CAWTRAATTDTQYF TGTGCCTGGACTCGCGCGGCCACCACAGATACGCAGTATTTT
TRBD1 TRBJ2-4 TRBV12-3/TRBV12-4 few CASGFQGAGYIQYF TGTGCCAGCGGTTTCCAGGGGGCAGGGTACATTCAGTACTTC
- TRBJ2-2 TRBV18 - CASSPLLKNTGELFF TGTGCCAGCTCACCATTATTGAAGAACACCGGGGAGCTGTTTTTT
TRBD1 TRBJ2-1 TRBV6-1 many CASRPTGTETYNEQFF TGTGCCAGCAGGCCTACCGGGACAGAAACCTACAATGAGCAGTTCTTC
TRBD2 TRBJ2-7 TRBV4-1 few CASSQDGEGLAVEQYF TGCGCCAGCAGCCAAGACGGGGAGGGACTAGCTGTCGAGCAGTACTTC
- TRBJ1-2 TRBV6-1 - CASREGGDGYTF TGTGCCAGCAGGGAGGGAGGGGATGGCTACACCTTC
TRBD1 TRBJ1-5 TRBV6-1 few CASSEWDRLNQPQHF TGTGCCAGCAGTGAATGGGACAGACTCAATCAGCCCCAGCATTTT
TRBD2 TRBJ2-2 TRBV10-3 - CAISWASGSDTGELFF TGTGCCATCAGTTGGGCTAGCGGGAGTGACACCGGGGAGCTGTTTTTT
TRBD2 TRBJ2-3 TRBV28 - CASSYSGGGTDTQYF TGTGCCAGCAGTTACAGCGGGGGGGGCACAGATACGCAGTATTTT
TRBD1 TRBJ1-6 TRBV7-2 few CASSLRQGSGNSPLHF TGTGCCAGCAGCTTACGACAGGGCTCAGGAAATTCACCCCTCCACTTT
TRBD1 TRBJ2-7 TRBV5-5 - CASSLPTGWGEQYF TGTGCCAGCAGCTTGCCGACAGGGTGGGGCGAGCAGTACTTC
- TRBJ1-1 TRBV6-2/TRBV6-3 many CASSYAHRGQLDTEAFF TGTGCCAGCAGTTACGCTCACCGGGGGCAATTGGACACTGAAGCTTTCTTT
- TRBJ2-7 TRBV11-2 once CASSSPVGGSYEQYF TGTGCCAGCAGCTCACCTGTCGGGGGTTCCTACGAGCAGTACTTC
TRBD2 TRBJ2-1 TRBV7-2 many CASSLVAGAVNEQFF TGTGCCAGCAGCTTAGTGGCGGGAGCGGTAAATGAGCAGTTCTTC
- TRBJ2-1 TRBV4-1 few CASSQARHGQGWSSGYNEQFF TGCGCCAGCAGCCAAGCTAGGCACGGACAGGGATGGTCTAGCGGTTACAATGAGCAGTTCTTC
- TRBJ2-6 TRBV5-1 few CASAEPSGANVLTF TGCGCCAGCGCAGAACCCTCTGGGGCCAACGTCCTGACTTTC
- TRBJ2-2 TRBV6-2/TRBV6-3 - CASSYIGISTGELFF TGTGCCAGCAGTTACATTGGAATCTCTACCGGGGAGCTGTTTTTT
- TRBJ1-1 TRBV28 many CASSIVRIGRNTEAFF TGTGCCAGCAGTATAGTAAGAATTGGACGAAACACTGAAGCTTTCTTT
- TRBJ1-1 TRBV5-5 many CASNWGGTEAFF TGTGCCAGCAACTGGGGGGGCACTGAAGCTTTCTTT
TRBD2 TRBJ2-1 TRBV20-1 - CSASSVAGGLDNEQFF TGCAGTGCTAGTTCTGTAGCGGGAGGGCTTGACAATGAGCAGTTCTTC
- TRBJ1-3 TRBV7-2 many CASSSPPRTGSGNTIYF TGTGCCAGCAGTTCACCCCCCCGAACAGGGTCCGGAAACACCATATATTTT
- TRBJ2-3 TRBV5-1 many CASSSSGLQDTQYF TGCGCCAGCAGCTCCTCAGGACTACAAGATACGCAGTATTTT
TRBD2 TRBJ2-1 TRBV5-1 many CASSSGLAGGTTYNEQFF TGCGCCAGCAGCTCGGGACTAGCGGGAGGAACGACCTACAATGAGCAGTTCTTC
- TRBJ2-7 TRBV20-1 few CSAREPLGLSPYEQYF TGCAGTGCTAGGGAGCCTCTTGGACTTTCTCCCTACGAGCAGTACTTC
TRBD1 TRBJ1-1 TRBV5-1 - CASSRQGATEAFF TGCGCCAGCAGCAGACAGGGGGCGACTGAAGCTTTCTTT
- TRBJ2-1 TRBV3-1 - CASSQDWGEGERDNNEQFF TGTGCCAGCAGCCAAGATTGGGGGGAGGGGGAGCGCGATAACAATGAGCAGTTCTTC
TRBD2 TRBJ2-1 TRBV30 many CAWSVGSGTNNEQFF TGTGCCTGGAGTGTAGGTAGCGGGACGAACAATGAGCAGTTCTTC
TRBD2 TRBJ2-1 TRBV24-1 - CATSDATSGRANEQFF TGTGCCACCAGTGATGCCACTAGCGGGAGGGCCAATGAGCAGTTCTTC
- TRBJ2-7 TRBV5-1 - CASSLDSANSYEQYF TGCGCCAGCAGCTTGGACAGCGCTAACTCCTACGAGCAGTACTTC
- TRBJ1-1 TRBV28 many CASSRGGAGDTEAFF TGTGCCAGCAGTCGAGGGGGGGCAGGAGACACTGAAGCTTTCTTT
- TRBJ2-1 TRBV24-1 - CATSAAANNEQFF TGTGCCACCAGTGCCGCAGCAAACAATGAGCAGTTCTTC
TRBD1 TRBJ1-2 TRBV5-1 few CASSLGGQGAIGYTF TGCGCCAGCAGCTTGGGAGGACAGGGGGCGATCGGCTACACCTTC
- TRBJ1-5 TRBV6-1 once CASSEGTLGGNQPQHF TGTGCCAGCAGTGAAGGGACCCTGGGGGGCAATCAGCCCCAGCATTTT
- TRBJ2-2 TRBV7-9 - CASSLAGPSSAGELFF TGTGCCAGCAGCTTAGCGGGCCCTAGCAGTGCCGGGGAGCTGTTTTTT
- TRBJ2-1 TRBV24-1 - CATSDPRSNEQFF TGTGCCACCAGTGACCCCAGGTCGAATGAGCAGTTCTTC
TRBD2 TRBJ2-5 TRBV20-1 few CSALALLAAGVSETQYF TGCAGTGCTCTCGCCCTTTTGGCGGCGGGAGTTTCTGAGACCCAGTACTTC
- TRBJ1-1 TRBV6-4 - CASRLTVGDTEAFF TGTGCCAGCAGATTGACAGTCGGGGACACTGAAGCTTTCTTT
TRBD1 TRBJ1-5 TRBV7-8 many CASSFEGDRLVLPPQHF TGTGCCAGCAGCTTCGAAGGGGACAGGTTAGTCCTTCCGCCCCAGCATTTT
TRBD1 TRBJ2-7 TRBV10-3 few CATSAGQGLSYEQYF TGTGCCACCAGTGCAGGACAGGGGCTCTCCTACGAGCAGTACTTC
- TRBJ2-6 TRBV7-2 - CASSSDRVSGANVPTF TGTGCCAGCAGCTCCGACCGGGTATCTGGGGCCAACGTCCCGACTTTC
- TRBJ1-4 TRBV2 many CASSGVGRLTNEKLFF TGTGCCAGCAGTGGAGTGGGGAGACTTACTAATGAAAAACTGTTTTTT
TRBD2 TRBJ2-1 TRBV27 many CASSSLVRSGRNEQFF TGTGCCAGCAGTTCCTTGGTTAGAAGCGGGAGAAATGAGCAGTTCTTC